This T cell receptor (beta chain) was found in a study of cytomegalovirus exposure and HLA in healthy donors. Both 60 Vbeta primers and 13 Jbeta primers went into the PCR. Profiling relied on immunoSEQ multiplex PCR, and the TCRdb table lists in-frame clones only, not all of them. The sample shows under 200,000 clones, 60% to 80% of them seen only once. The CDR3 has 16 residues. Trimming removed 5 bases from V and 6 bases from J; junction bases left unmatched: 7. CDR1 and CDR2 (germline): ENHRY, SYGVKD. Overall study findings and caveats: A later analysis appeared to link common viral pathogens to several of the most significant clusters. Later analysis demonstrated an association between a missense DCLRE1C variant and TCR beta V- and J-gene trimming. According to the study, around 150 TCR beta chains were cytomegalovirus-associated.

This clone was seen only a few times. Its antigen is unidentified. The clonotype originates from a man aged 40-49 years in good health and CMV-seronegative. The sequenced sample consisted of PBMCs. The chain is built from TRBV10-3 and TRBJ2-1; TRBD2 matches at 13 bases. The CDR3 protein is CAISTAGTSGANEQFF. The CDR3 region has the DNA TGTGCCATCAGTACAGCCGGGACTAGCGGGGCCAATGAGCAGTTCTTC.